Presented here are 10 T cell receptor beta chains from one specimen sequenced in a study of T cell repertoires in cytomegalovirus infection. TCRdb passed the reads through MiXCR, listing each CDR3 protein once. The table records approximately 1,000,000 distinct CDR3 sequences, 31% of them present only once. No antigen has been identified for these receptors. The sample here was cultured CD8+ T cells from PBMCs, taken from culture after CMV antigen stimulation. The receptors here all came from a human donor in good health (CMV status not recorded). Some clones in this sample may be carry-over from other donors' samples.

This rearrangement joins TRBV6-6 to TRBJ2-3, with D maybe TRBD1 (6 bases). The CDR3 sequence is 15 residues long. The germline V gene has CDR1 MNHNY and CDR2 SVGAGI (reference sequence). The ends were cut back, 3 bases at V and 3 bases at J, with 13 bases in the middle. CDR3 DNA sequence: TGTGCCAGCAGTTATACAGGGATGGGTACAGATACGCAGTATTTT. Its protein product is CASSYTGMGTDTQYF.

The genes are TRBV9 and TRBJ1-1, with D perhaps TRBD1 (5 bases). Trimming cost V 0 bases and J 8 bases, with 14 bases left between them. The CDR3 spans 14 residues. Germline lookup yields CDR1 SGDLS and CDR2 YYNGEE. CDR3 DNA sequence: TGTGCCAGCAGCGTAGGTGGGACGTACAACGAAGCTTTCTTT. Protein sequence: CASSVGGTYNEAFF.

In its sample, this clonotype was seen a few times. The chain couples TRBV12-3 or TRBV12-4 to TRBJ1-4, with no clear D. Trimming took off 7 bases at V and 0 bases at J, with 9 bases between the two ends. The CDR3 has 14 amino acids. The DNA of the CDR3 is TGTGCCAGCACCCCTTATGCAACTAATGAAAAACTGTTTTTT. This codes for CASTPYATNEKLFF.

The CDR3, as DNA: TGTGCCAGCTTCGACTCTTACAATGAGCAGTTCTTC. Amino acid sequence: CASFDSYNEQFF. The genes are TRBV7-9 and TRBJ2-1; D not certain. V lost 8 bases, J lost 4 bases, and 9 bases lay in between. Germline V gives CDR1 SEHNR, CDR2 FQNEAQ (reference sequence). This CDR3 is built from 12 residues.

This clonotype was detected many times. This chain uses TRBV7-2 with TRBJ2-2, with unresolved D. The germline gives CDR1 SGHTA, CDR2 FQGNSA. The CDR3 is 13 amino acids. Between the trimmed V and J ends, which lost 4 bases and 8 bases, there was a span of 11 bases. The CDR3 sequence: CASSYVLPGELFF. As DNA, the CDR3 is TGTGCCAGCAGCTACGTCCTTCCTGGGGAGCTGTTTTTT. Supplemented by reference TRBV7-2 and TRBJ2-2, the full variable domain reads GAGVSQSPSNKVTEKGKDVELRCDPISGHTALYWYRQSLGQGLEFLIYFQGNSAPDKSGLPSDRFSAERTGGSVSTLTIQRTQQEDSAVYLCASSYVLPGELFFGEGSRLTVL.

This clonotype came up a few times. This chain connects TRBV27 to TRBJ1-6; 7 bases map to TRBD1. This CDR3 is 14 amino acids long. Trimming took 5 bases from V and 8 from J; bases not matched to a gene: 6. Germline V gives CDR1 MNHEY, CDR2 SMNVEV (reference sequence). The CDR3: CASSPGTADSPLHF. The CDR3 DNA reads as TGTGCCAGCAGTCCAGGGACAGCCGATTCACCCCTCCACTTT.

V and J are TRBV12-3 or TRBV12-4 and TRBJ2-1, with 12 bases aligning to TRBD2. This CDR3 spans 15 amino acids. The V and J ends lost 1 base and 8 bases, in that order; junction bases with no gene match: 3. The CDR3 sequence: CASSLGTSGADEQFF. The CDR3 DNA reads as TGTGCCAGCAGTTTAGGGACTAGCGGGGCGGATGAGCAGTTCTTC.

The CDR3, as DNA: TGTGCCACCATGGAAGGAAAGTCTAGCACAGATACGCAGTATTTT. Translated: CATMEGKSSTDTQYF. The chain carries TRBV24-1 and TRBJ2-3, with D unclear. The CDR3 is made up of 15 amino acids. Trimming removed 8 bases at V and 0 bases at J, with 14 bases between. CDR1 is KGHDR and CDR2 is SFDVKD in the germline V gene.

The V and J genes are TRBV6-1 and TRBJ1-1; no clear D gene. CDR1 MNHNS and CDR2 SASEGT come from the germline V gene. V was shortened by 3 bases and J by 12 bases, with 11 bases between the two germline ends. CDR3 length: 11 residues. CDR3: CASSEGLRTFF. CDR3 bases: TGTGCCAGCAGTGAGGGCCTACGGACTTTCTTT.

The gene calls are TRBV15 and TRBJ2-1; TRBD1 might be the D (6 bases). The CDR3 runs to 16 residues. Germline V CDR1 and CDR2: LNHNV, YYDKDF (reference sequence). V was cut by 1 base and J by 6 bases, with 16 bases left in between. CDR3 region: CATSRAKGVMGNEQFF. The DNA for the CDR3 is TGTGCCACCAGCAGAGCTAAGGGGGTTATGGGCAATGAGCAGTTCTTC.